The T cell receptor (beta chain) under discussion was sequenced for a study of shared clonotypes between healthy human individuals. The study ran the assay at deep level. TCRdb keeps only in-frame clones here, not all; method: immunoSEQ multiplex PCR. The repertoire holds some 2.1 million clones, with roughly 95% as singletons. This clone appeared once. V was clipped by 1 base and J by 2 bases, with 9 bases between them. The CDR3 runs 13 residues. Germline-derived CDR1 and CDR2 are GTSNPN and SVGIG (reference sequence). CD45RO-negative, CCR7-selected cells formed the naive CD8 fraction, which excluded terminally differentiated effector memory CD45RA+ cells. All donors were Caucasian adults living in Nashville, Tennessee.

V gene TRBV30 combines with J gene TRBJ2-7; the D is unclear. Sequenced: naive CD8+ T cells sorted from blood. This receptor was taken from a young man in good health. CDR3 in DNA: TGTGCCTGGAGTGGGATTGTGACCTACGAGCAGTACTTC. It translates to CAWSGIVTYEQYF.